These 11 T cell receptor beta chains share one sample of origin, sequenced in a study of OX40 agonist ivuxolimab in advanced cancers. Assay used: immunoSEQ multiplex PCR; TCRdb lists only in-frame clones, some missing. Among 55,000 to 60,000 clones listed, 84% were seen once. This specimen was CD4+ or CD8+ T cells sorted from blood, taken in a trial of the OX40 agonist ivuxolimab. All receptors derive from an adult with an advanced solid tumor such as melanoma, head and neck, liver or kidney cancer.

This sequence joins TRBV2 and TRBJ1-5; D uncertain. There are 15 residues in the CDR3. V lost 5 bases to trimming and J lost 3 bases, with 14 bases between them. Germline values: CDR1 SNHLY, CDR2 FYNNEI. The CDR3 is CASSWTLPTNQPQHF. DNA for the CDR3: TGTGCCAGCAGTTGGACCCTCCCTACCAATCAGCCCCAGCATTTT. The whole variable domain, filled in from reference TRBV2 and TRBJ1-5, reads EPEVTQTPSHQVTQMGQEVILRCVPISNHLYFYWYRQILGQKVEFLVSFYNNEISEKSEIFDDQFSVERPDGSNFTLKIRSTKLEDSAMYFCASSWTLPTNQPQHFGDGTRLSIL.

The rearrangement links TRBV7-2 to TRBJ1-2; no reliable D call. V was pared by 0 bases and J by 1 base, with 3 bases between. Germline V gene lookup returns CDR1 SGHTA and CDR2 FQGNSA. This CDR3 region has 13 residues. Written as DNA, the CDR3 is TGTGCCAGCAGCTTAGCGGTTAACTATGGCTACACCTTC. Protein product: CASSLAVNYGYTF.

V usage is TRBV7-2 and J usage is TRBJ2-2, with D hard to call. The germline CDR1 and CDR2 sequences are SGHTA and FQGNSA. Deletions cut 1 base from V and 3 bases from J, with 6 bases between. This CDR3 spans 14 amino acids. CDR3 in amino acids: CASSLELHTGELFF. The CDR3 coding sequence is TGTGCCAGCAGCTTAGAACTCCACACCGGGGAGCTGTTTTTT.

V gene TRBV9 combines with J gene TRBJ2-1, with D unclear. Germline V gene data show CDR1 as SGDLS and CDR2 as YYNGEE. Trimming stripped 3 bases from V and 3 bases from J, with 13 bases between. The CDR3 is 15 amino acids. The chain's CDR3 is CASSARGQNYNEQFF. CDR3 coding DNA: TGTGCCAGCAGCGCCCGTGGGCAGAACTACAATGAGCAGTTCTTC.

This chain connects TRBV5-4 to TRBJ1-4, with TRBD1 identical over 9 bases. J was trimmed by 8 bases and V by 4 bases; bases with no gene match: 9. CDR1 and CDR2 from the germline V gene are SGHNT and YYREEE (reference sequence). The CDR3 runs 15 residues. CDR3 in DNA: TGTGCCAGCAGCCCGGGACAGGGTAGAGAGGAAAAACTGTTTTTT. It translates to CASSPGQGREEKLFF.

The gene calls are TRBV2 and TRBJ2-3; 8 positions match TRBD2. This CDR3 is built from 16 residues. V shed 7 bases and J 4 bases; nucleotides not matched to a gene: 13. Germline V gene data show CDR1 as SNHLY and CDR2 as FYNNEI. For the CDR3, the DNA is TGTGCCAGCAACCTCATGGGCGGGAGGAGGGCAGATACGCAGTATTTT. Its protein is CASNLMGGRRADTQYF.

This clone has just a few counts. The CDR3 spells CASSLGQIYTF. DNA for the CDR3: TGTGCCAGCAGTTTGGGACAGATCTACACCTTC. The chain carries TRBV6-5 and TRBJ1-2, with 7 bases fitting TRBD1. The germline gives CDR1 MNHEY, CDR2 SVGAGI. V shed 4 bases, J shed 10 bases, and the junction held 3 bases outside the gene matches. The CDR3 runs 11 residues.

The rearrangement uses TRBV18 and TRBJ1-1; D gene unclear. CDR1 and CDR2 (germline): KGHSH, LQKENI. This CDR3 spans 13 amino acids. The V end lost 2 bases, the J end lost 7 bases, and 11 bases lay between the germline ends. Here the CDR3 reads CASSPSSGDEAFF. The CDR3 DNA is TGTGCCAGCTCACCATCTTCCGGGGATGAAGCTTTCTTT. Full variable domain (missing parts from reference TRBV18 and TRBJ1-1): NAGVMQNPRHLVRRRGQEARLRCSPMKGHSHVYWYRQLPEEGLKFMVYLQKENIIDESGMPKERFSAEFPKEGPSILRIQQVVRGDSAAYFCASSPSSGDEAFFGQGTRLTVV.

The chain carries TRBV5-1 and TRBJ2-3; 8 bases are shared with TRBD2. This CDR3 spans 17 amino acids. The V gene end was trimmed by 0 bases and the J gene end by 6 bases; junction bases not matched to a gene: 12. Germline CDR1 SGHRS, CDR2 YFSETQ. The CDR3 DNA sequence: TGCGCCAGCAGCTTGGCCGATAGCGGGAAGGGCTCGGATACGCAGTATTTT. Protein sequence: CASSLADSGKGSDTQYF.

To note about this clone: Other DNA sequences in the same sample also yield this CDR3. V gene TRBV5-4 combines with J gene TRBJ2-5, with D possibly matching TRBD2 (6 bases). The CDR3 totals 14 residues. V lost 0 bases and J lost 4, with 10 bases in between. From germline, CDR1 is SGHNT and CDR2 YYREEE (reference sequence). The CDR3 DNA reads as TGTGCCAGCAGCTTGGCGGGAGTGGGAGAGACCCAGTACTTC. Amino acids: CASSLAGVGETQYF.

This chain joins TRBV4-2 and TRBJ1-2; TRBD1 aligns across 7 bases. Germline CDR1 LGHNA, CDR2 YNFKEQ. CDR3 size: 16 residues. Germline trimming cut 1 base from V and 1 base from J; bases unmatched to any gene: 6. The CDR3 reads CASSQAQGGINYGYTF. Written as DNA, the CDR3 is TGTGCCAGCAGCCAAGCCCAGGGGGGGATTAACTATGGCTACACCTTC.